A single sample is the source of the 19 T cell receptor beta chains below, sequenced in a study of cytomegalovirus exposure and HLA in healthy donors. The PCR had 60 Vbeta and 13 Jbeta primers. Produced via immunoSEQ multiplex PCR; TCRdb's table is partial and in-frame only. The sample contains more than 90,000 clones, roughly 68% of which appear only once. Sequencing was carried out using PBMCs. All receptors derive from a woman in her 30s in good health and CMV-seronegative.

This chain joins TRBV5-6 and TRBJ2-2; 7 nucleotides line up with TRBD1. CDR1 SGHDT and CDR2 YYEEEE come from the germline V gene. The CDR3 extends over 17 amino acids. Trimming took 2 bases from V and 5 from J; bases not matched to a gene: 12. The CDR3 sequence is CASSLPTTTGWTGELFF. The DNA of the CDR3 is TGTGCCAGCAGCTTACCTACCACGACAGGGTGGACCGGGGAGCTGTTTTTT.

This clone was observed once. This chain joins TRBV6-1 and TRBJ1-5, with 9 bases lining up with TRBD1. Losses at the gene ends were 7 bases for V and 5 bases for J; bases not matched to a gene: 3. Per the germline V gene, CDR1 is MNHNS and CDR2 is SASEGT. The CDR3 runs to 13 residues. The CDR3 coding sequence is TGTGCCAGCAACAGACAGGGGGATCAGCCCCAGCATTTT. Amino acid sequence: CASNRQGDQPQHF.

A word on this clone: At one end the junction does not follow the germline gene, possibly because of a read error. The V and J genes are TRBV6-1 and TRBJ1-2, with no clear D. In germline, CDR1 is MNHNS, CDR2 SASEGT. The CDR3 is made up of 10 amino acids. As DNA, the CDR3 is TGTGCCAGCAGTGAAAGAGTCGTAGCCTTC. Residues: CASSERVVAF.

The rearrangement links TRBV9 to TRBJ2-3; 10 bases map to TRBD2. The CDR3 extends over 17 amino acids. The germline gives CDR1 SGDLS, CDR2 YYNGEE. V trimming: 3 bases; J trimming: 0 bases; junction bases outside the gene matches: 7. The CDR3 spells CASSAPGLAFSTDTQYF. CDR3 DNA sequence: TGTGCCAGCAGCGCCCCGGGACTAGCGTTTAGCACAGATACGCAGTATTTT.

J is TRBJ2-1 and V is TRBV18; D not certain. V was shortened by 0 bases and J by 0 bases, with 15 bases between the two germline ends. CDR3 length: 18 residues. Germline V gene lookup returns CDR1 KGHSH and CDR2 LQKENI. The CDR3 protein is CASSPPMEWRLSYNEQFF. CDR3 in DNA: TGTGCCAGCTCACCACCGATGGAGTGGCGACTCTCCTACAATGAGCAGTTCTTC.

The chain carries TRBV28 and TRBJ1-3; D unclear. The CDR3 is 12 residues long. V was clipped by 7 bases and J by 2 bases, with 6 bases between them. Per germline, CDR1 MDHEN and CDR2 SYDVKM. CDR3: CASNSPGNTIYF. CDR3 in DNA: TGTGCCAGCAACTCTCCTGGAAACACCATATATTTT.

This chain connects TRBV2 to TRBJ2-6; 8 bases fit TRBD1. V shed 10 bases and J 2 bases; nucleotides not matched to a gene: 13. Germline V CDR1 and CDR2: SNHLY, FYNNEI. This CDR3 contains 17 residues. The CDR3 sequence: CATERQGLFAGANVLTF. The CDR3 region has the DNA TGTGCCACCGAGAGACAGGGGTTATTCGCTGGGGCCAACGTCCTGACTTTC.

This chain links TRBV7-2 with TRBJ1-2; a possible D gene is TRBD1 (5 bases). Germline CDR1 SGHTA, CDR2 FQGNSA. The CDR3 extends over 15 amino acids. Deletions cut 5 bases from V and 0 bases from J, with 13 bases between. The CDR3 DNA follows: TGTGCCAGCAGCCTAAGACAGTCAGCTAACTATGGCTACACCTTC. This codes for CASSLRQSANYGYTF. The complete variable domain, with remaining parts taken from reference TRBV7-2 and TRBJ1-2, reads GAGVSQSPSNKVTEKGKDVELRCDPISGHTALYWYRQSLGQGLEFLIYFQGNSAPDKSGLPSDRFSAERTGGSVSTLTIQRTQQEDSAVYLCASSLRQSANYGYTFGSGTRLTVV.

The V call is TRBV5-1, the J call TRBJ2-3, with a possible D match to TRBD1 (5 bases). Looked up from germline, CDR1 is SGHRS and CDR2 is YFSETQ. The germline V and J ends were trimmed by 0 bases and 2 bases, with 7 bases remaining between them. The CDR3 runs 14 residues. CDR3 in DNA: TGCGCCAGCAGCTTGGTAGGGGTCACAGATACGCAGTATTTT. It is translated as CASSLVGVTDTQYF.

In its sample, this clone was seen a few times. V and J are TRBV7-9 and TRBJ2-1, with D tentatively TRBD2 (5 bases). Per the germline V gene, CDR1 is SEHNR and CDR2 is FQNEAQ (reference sequence). V dropped 6 bases and J dropped 1 base, with 13 bases sitting between them. The CDR3 length is 15 residues. The CDR3 DNA follows: TGTGCCAGCAGTTCCGCTCGGGGTTCCTACAATGAGCAGTTCTTC. Protein sequence: CASSSARGSYNEQFF.

This clone was found a few times. V usage is TRBV4-3 and J usage is TRBJ1-4, with D possibly matching TRBD1 (5 bases). Germline V lookup: CDR1 LGHNA, CDR2 YSLEER. V was trimmed by 0 bases and J by 5 bases, leaving 13 bases between them. The CDR3 runs 16 residues. CDR3 residues: CASSQDVQGHNEKLFF. As DNA, the CDR3 is TGCGCCAGCAGCCAAGACGTGCAGGGCCACAATGAAAAACTGTTTTTT.

The chain is built from TRBV28 and TRBJ1-2; TRBD1 might be the D (6 bases). Germline CDR1 reads MDHEN; CDR2 reads SYDVKM. Trimming took 8 bases from V and 2 from J, leaving 15 bases between them. This CDR3 region has 14 residues. This CDR3 reads CASWEQGRNYGYTF. The CDR3 nucleotides are TGTGCCAGCTGGGAACAGGGACGGAACTATGGCTACACCTTC.

V is TRBV13 and J is TRBJ1-6; 8 bases line up with TRBD1. V lost 2 bases to trimming and J lost 7 bases; unmatched junction nucleotides: 4. Per germline, CDR1 PRHDT and CDR2 FYEKMQ (reference sequence). This CDR3 region has 15 residues. The chain's CDR3 is CASSLNDRGNSPLHF. The CDR3 region has the DNA TGTGCCAGCAGCTTAAATGACAGGGGAAATTCACCCCTCCACTTT.

This chain uses TRBV5-1 with TRBJ2-7; 7 nucleotides match TRBD1. Per the germline V gene, CDR1 is SGHRS and CDR2 is YFSETQ. J lost 1 base, V lost 4 bases, and 5 bases had no gene match. The CDR3 runs 14 residues. Written as DNA, the CDR3 is TGCGCCAGCAGCCGTGGGACAGATTCCTACGAGCAGTACTTC. This sequence encodes CASSRGTDSYEQYF.

The chain couples TRBV5-8 to TRBJ2-3; TRBD2 is a possible D gene (6 bases). Germline CDR1 SGHTS, CDR2 YDEGEE. V dropped 0 bases and J dropped 0 bases, with 11 bases sitting between them. CDR3 length equals 16 residues. This chain's CDR3 is CASSLVGGGSTDTQYF. CDR3 DNA sequence: TGTGCCAGCAGCTTGGTCGGGGGAGGTAGCACAGATACGCAGTATTTT.

This chain connects TRBV7-2 to TRBJ2-7; 8 bases agree with TRBD2. The J segment lost 5 bases and the V segment lost 0 bases, leaving 3 bases of the junction unmatched. In germline, CDR1 is SGHTA, CDR2 FQGNSA. CDR3 length: 14 amino acids. The CDR3 nucleotides are TGTGCCAGCAGCTTAGCGTTCGGGGGGGACGAGCAGTACTTC. It yields the protein CASSLAFGGDEQYF.

This clone was recorded once. J is TRBJ1-5 and V is TRBV5-8; D may be TRBD1 (6 bases). The V end was cut by 0 bases, the J end by 6 bases, with 10 bases between. The CDR3 has 14 residues. Per the germline V gene, CDR1 is SGHTS and CDR2 is YDEGEE. The CDR3: CASSLEGGTQPQHF. CDR3 bases: TGTGCCAGCAGCTTGGAGGGGGGGACTCAGCCCCAGCATTTT.

In this sample, this clone turned up a few times. The V gene is TRBV2, the J gene TRBJ2-7; D unclear. The CDR3 extends over 12 amino acids. CDR1 SNHLY and CDR2 FYNNEI come from the germline V gene. Trimming stripped 5 bases from V and 3 bases from J, with 8 bases between. The CDR3 DNA reads as TGTGCCAGCAGTTCAACACACTACGAGCAGTACTTC. This codes for CASSSTHYEQYF. Full variable domain (remainder filled in from reference TRBV2 and TRBJ2-7): EPEVTQTPSHQVTQMGQEVILRCVPISNHLYFYWYRQILGQKVEFLVSFYNNEISEKSEIFDDQFSVERPDGSNFTLKIRSTKLEDSAMYFCASSSTHYEQYFGPGTRLTVT.

As concerns this clone: One end of the junction fails to match germline, which may point to a read error. This chain links TRBV28 with TRBJ1-2; D might be TRBD1 (5 bases). Germline lookup yields CDR1 MDHEN and CDR2 SYDVKM. This CDR3 contains 13 residues. The CDR3 bases are TGTGCCAGCAGTTTTTCAGGGCACTATAGCTACACCTTC. This codes for CASSFSGHYSYTF.